This TCR beta chain was sequenced in a study of blood T cell repertoires in COVID-19. The wider study: The United States, Italy and Spain were the sources of the acute and convalescent COVID-19 samples. Sources were T cells, B-cell-depleted T cells, or PBMCs; the material itself was cDNA or gDNA.

The CDR3 is made up of 13 amino acids. V was clipped by 7 bases and J by 5 bases, with 13 bases between them. Germline-derived CDR1 and CDR2 are SGHRS and YFSETQ. The protocol was immunoSEQ multiplex PCR, while the TCRdb copy is restricted to in-frame clones and leaves out a portion. The sample consists of 200,000 to 250,000 clones, around 83% of them appearing once. Input material: peripheral blood. This rearrangement joins TRBV5-1 to TRBJ2-1; D perhaps matches TRBD2 (6 bases). This TCR was recovered from a man aged 50 to 60 with active or convalescent COVID-19. CDR3 in amino acids: CASFDLADNEQFF. CDR3 DNA sequence: TGCGCCAGCTTCGATTTAGCGGACAATGAGCAGTTCTTC.